These 2 T cell receptor beta chains originate from one sample sequenced in a study of blood T cell repertoires in COVID-19. Clones were read by immunoSEQ multiplex PCR, and TCRdb kept only the in-frame ones, dropping some. This sample has 45,000 to 55,000 clones, with approximately 86% found just once. Sequences were obtained from peripheral blood. All receptors derive from a man aged 65 to 85 with active COVID-19.

The rearrangement joins TRBV19 to TRBJ2-1; D is possibly TRBD1 (6 bases). This CDR3 is 14 amino acids long. Germline CDR1 reads LNHDA; CDR2 reads SQIVND (reference sequence). V was trimmed by 5 bases and J by 8 bases, leaving 16 bases between them. The CDR3 loop is CASSGQTGVDEQFF. The CDR3, as DNA: TGTGCCAGTAGTGGACAGACAGGAGTTGATGAGCAGTTCTTC.

The rearrangement joins TRBV21-1 to TRBJ2-1; TRBD1 reflects the table's D call only, with no check against the DNA. TRBV21-1 is shown as a pseudogene. This CDR3 is 13 amino acids long. Here the CDR3 reads CASTRNSTQEQFF. Here the CDR3 DNA reads TGTGCCAGCACCCGTAACAGCACCCAGGAGCAGTTCTTC.